Listed here is a single T cell receptor (beta chain). Produced via immunoSEQ multiplex PCR; TCRdb's table is partial and in-frame only. In the table there are 350,000 to 450,000 clones, roughly 86% of which are singletons. The record originates from a study of blood T cell repertoires in COVID-19. About the research overall: Acute-phase and convalescent COVID-19 samples originated in the United States, Italy and Spain.

The Seattle site enrolled patients during active infection and followed them longitudinally. The V gene lost 8 bases and the J gene lost 5 bases, with 16 bases spanning the gap. The CDR3 spans 13 residues. Germline V gives CDR1 SGHTA, CDR2 FQGNSA. Sequences were obtained from peripheral blood. This clonotype was obtained from a woman between 55 and 75 years old with COVID-19, enrolled during active disease. The rearrangement links TRBV7-2 to TRBJ2-7; the D gene is possibly TRBD2 (5 bases). This CDR3 is CASSIGLADEQYF. In DNA, the CDR3 is TGTGCCAGCTCGATAGGGCTAGCTGACGAGCAGTACTTC.